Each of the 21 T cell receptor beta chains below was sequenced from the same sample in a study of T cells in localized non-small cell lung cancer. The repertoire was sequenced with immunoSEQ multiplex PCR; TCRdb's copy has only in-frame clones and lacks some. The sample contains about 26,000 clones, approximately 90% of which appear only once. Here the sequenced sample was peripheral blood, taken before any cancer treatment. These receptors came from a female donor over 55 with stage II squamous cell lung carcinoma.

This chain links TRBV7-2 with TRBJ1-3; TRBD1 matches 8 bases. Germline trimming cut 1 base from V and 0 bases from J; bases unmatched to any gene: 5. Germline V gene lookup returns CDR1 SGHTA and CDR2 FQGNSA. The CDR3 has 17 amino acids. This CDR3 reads CASSLGGQGISGNTIYF. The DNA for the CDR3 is TGTGCCAGCAGCTTAGGAGGACAGGGAATCTCTGGAAACACCATATATTTT.

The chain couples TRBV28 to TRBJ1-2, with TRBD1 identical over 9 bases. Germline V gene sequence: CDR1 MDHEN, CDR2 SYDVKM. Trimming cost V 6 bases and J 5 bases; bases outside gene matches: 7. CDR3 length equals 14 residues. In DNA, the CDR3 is TGTGCCAGCAGACTGGGGACAGGGTGGTATGGCTACACCTTC. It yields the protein CASRLGTGWYGYTF.

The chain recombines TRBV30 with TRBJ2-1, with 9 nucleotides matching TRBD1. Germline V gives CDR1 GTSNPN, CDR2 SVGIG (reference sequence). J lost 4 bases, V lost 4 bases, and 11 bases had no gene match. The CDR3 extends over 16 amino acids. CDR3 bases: TGTGCCTGGAAATCGACAGGGGGTTTTTTATACAATGAGCAGTTCTTC. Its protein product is CAWKSTGGFLYNEQFF.

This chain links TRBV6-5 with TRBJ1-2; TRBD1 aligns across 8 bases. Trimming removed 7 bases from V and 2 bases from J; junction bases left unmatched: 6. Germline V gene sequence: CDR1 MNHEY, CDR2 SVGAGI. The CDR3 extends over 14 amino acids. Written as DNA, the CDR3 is TGTGCCAGCAAATTCGGACAGGGAAACTATGGCTACACCTTC. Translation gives CASKFGQGNYGYTF.

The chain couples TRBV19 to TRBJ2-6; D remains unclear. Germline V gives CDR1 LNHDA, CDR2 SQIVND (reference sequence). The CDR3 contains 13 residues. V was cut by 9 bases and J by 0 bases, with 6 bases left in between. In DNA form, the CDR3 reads TGTGCCAGCCGTAACTCTGGGGCCAACGTCCTGACTTTC. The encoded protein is CASRNSGANVLTF.

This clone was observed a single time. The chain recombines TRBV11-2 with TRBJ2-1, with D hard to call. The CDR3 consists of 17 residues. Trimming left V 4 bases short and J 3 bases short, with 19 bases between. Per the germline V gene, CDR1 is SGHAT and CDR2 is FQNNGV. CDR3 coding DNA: TGTGCCAGCAGCTCTACGAGAAAAAAGGACCACTACAATGAGCAGTTCTTC. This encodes CASSSTRKKDHYNEQFF.

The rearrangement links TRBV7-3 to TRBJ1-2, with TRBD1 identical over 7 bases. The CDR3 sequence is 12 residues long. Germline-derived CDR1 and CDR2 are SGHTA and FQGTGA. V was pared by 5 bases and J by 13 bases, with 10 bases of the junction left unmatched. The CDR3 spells CASSLTGPTFTF. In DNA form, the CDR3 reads TGTGCCAGCAGCCTGACAGGGCCAACTTTCACCTTC.

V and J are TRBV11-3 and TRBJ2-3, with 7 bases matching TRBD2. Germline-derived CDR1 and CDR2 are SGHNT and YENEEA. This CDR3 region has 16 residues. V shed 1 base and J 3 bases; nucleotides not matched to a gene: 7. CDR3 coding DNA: TGTGCCAGCAGCTTAGGCGTTGGTAGCGGGACAGATACGCAGTATTTT. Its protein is CASSLGVGSGTDTQYF.

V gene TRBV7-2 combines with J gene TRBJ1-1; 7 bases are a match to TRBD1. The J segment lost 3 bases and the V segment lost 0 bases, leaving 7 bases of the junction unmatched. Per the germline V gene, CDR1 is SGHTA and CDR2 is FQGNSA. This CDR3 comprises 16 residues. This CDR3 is CASSLAAGGEDTEAFF. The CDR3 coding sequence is TGTGCCAGCAGCTTAGCCGCAGGGGGAGAGGACACTGAAGCTTTCTTT. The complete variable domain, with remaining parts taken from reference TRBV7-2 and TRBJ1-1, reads GAGVSQSPSNKVTEKGKDVELRCDPISGHTALYWYRQSLGQGLEFLIYFQGNSAPDKSGLPSDRFSAERTGGSVSTLTIQRTQQEDSAVYLCASSLAAGGEDTEAFFGQGTRLTVV.

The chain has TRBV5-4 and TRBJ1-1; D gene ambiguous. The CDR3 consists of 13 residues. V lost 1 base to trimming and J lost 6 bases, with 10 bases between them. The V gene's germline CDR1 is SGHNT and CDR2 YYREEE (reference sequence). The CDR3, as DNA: TGTGCCAGCAGCTTGCAGCTCTCCCCTGAAGCTTTCTTT. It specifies CASSLQLSPEAFF.

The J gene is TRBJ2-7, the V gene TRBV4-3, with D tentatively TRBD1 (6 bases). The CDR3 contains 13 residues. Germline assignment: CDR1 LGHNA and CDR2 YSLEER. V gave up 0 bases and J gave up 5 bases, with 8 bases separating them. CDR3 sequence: CASSQDRGHEQYF. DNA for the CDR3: TGCGCCAGCAGCCAAGACAGGGGCCACGAGCAGTACTTC.

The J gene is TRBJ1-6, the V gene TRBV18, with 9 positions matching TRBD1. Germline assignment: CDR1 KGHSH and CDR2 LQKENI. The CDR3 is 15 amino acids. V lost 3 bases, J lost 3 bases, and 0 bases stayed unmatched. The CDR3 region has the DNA TGTGCCAGCTCACCGGGACAGGGCTATAATTCACCCCTCCACTTT. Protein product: CASSPGQGYNSPLHF.

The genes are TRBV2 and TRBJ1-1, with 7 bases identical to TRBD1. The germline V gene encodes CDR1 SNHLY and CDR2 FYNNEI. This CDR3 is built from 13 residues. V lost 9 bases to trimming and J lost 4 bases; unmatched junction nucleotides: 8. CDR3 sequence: CARKGAGGTEAFF. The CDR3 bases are TGTGCCAGAAAGGGGGCAGGGGGCACTGAAGCTTTCTTT. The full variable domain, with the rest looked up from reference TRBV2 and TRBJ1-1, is EPEVTQTPSHQVTQMGQEVILRCVPISNHLYFYWYRQILGQKVEFLVSFYNNEISEKSEIFDDQFSVERPDGSNFTLKIRSTKLEDSAMYFCARKGAGGTEAFFGQGTRLTVV.

CDR3 sequence: CASSLMPGQGAHTF. The CDR3 DNA follows: TGTGCCAGCAGCCTAATGCCGGGACAGGGGGCCCACACCTTC. The gene calls are TRBV11-2 and TRBJ1-2; 12 bases line up with TRBD1. Unmatched junction bases numbered 10, after V lost 5 bases and J lost 12 bases. The CDR3 loop spans 14 amino acids. Germline V gene data show CDR1 as SGHAT and CDR2 as FQNNGV.

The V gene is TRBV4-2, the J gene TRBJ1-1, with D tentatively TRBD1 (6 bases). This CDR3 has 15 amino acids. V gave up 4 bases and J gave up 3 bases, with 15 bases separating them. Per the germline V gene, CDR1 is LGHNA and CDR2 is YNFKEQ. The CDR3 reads CASSLKQGGDTEAFF. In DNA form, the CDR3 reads TGTGCCAGCAGCCTAAAACAGGGAGGGGACACTGAAGCTTTCTTT.

The CDR3 DNA sequence: TGTGCCAGCAGCTTAGTTCGAGCGGGAGGGTACGAGCAGTACTTC. It specifies CASSLVRAGGYEQYF. The rearrangement links TRBV7-9 to TRBJ2-7; 10 bases map to TRBD2. Germline V CDR1 and CDR2: SEHNR, FQNEAQ (reference sequence). CDR3 length: 15 amino acids. The ends lost 1 base at V and 4 bases at J; junction bases unmatched: 4. Drawing the rest from reference TRBV7-9 and TRBJ2-7, the complete variable domain is DTGVSQNPRHKITKRGQNVTFRCDPISEHNRLYWYRQTLGQGPEFLTYFQNEAQLEKSRLLSDRFSAERPKGSFSTLEIQRTEQGDSAMYLCASSLVRAGGYEQYFGPGTRLTVT.

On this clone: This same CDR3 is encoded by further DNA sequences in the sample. The CDR3 reads CAWTSGDTQYF. CDR3 nucleotide sequence: TGTGCCTGGACTAGCGGAGATACGCAGTATTTT. The chain recombines TRBV30 with TRBJ2-3, with TRBD2 identical over 7 bases. The ends lost 4 bases at V and 5 bases at J; junction bases unmatched: 0. In germline, CDR1 is GTSNPN, CDR2 SVGIG (reference sequence). The CDR3 contains 11 residues.

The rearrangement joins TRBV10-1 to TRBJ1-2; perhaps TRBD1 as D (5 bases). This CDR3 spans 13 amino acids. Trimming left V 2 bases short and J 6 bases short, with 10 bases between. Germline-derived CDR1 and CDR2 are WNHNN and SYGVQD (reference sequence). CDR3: CASSERQGDGYTF. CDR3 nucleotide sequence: TGCGCCAGCAGTGAGAGGCAGGGCGATGGCTACACCTTC.

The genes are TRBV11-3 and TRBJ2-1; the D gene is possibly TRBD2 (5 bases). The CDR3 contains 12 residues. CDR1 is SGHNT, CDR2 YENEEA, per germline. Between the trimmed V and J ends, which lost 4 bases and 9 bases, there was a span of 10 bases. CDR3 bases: TGTGCCAGCAGCTACGGACGGGGTGAGCAGTTCTTC. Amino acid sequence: CASSYGRGEQFF.

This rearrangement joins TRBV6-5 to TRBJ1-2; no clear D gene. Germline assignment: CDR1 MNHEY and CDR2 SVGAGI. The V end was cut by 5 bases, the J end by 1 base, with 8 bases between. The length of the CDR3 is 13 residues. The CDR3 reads CASSQDDNYGYTF. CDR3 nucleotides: TGTGCCAGCAGTCAGGACGATAACTATGGCTACACCTTC.

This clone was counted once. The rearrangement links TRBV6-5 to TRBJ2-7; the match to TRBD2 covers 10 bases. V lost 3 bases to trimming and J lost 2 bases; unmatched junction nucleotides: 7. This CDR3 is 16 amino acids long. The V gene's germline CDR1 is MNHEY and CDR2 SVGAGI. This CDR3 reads CASSYGSGGNTYEQYF. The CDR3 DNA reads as TGTGCCAGCAGTTATGGTAGCGGGGGGAATACCTACGAGCAGTACTTC.